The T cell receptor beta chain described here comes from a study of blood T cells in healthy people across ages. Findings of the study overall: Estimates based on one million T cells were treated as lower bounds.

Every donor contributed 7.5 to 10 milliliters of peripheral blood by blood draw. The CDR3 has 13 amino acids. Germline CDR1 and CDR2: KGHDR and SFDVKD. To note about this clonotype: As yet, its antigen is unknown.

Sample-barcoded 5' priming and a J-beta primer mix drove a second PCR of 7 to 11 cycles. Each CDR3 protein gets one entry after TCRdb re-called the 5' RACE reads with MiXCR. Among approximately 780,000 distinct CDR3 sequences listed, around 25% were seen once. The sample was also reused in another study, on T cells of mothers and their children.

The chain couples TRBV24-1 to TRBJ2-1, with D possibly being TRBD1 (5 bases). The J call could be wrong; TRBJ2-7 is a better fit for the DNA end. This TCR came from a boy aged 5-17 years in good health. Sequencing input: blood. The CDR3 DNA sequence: TGTGCCACCAGTGATCGGAAGGGGAACGAGCAGTACTTC. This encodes CATSDRKGNEQYF.